This T cell receptor beta chain appears in the sequencing data of a study of PD-1 blockade in classical Hodgkin lymphoma. The CDR3 extends over 16 amino acids. V shed 7 bases and J 0 bases; nucleotides not matched to a gene: 7. Per germline, CDR1 MNHEY and CDR2 SMNVEV (reference sequence). Some clones are missing from TCRdb's copy, which holds only in-frame ones; the method was immunoSEQ multiplex PCR. The sample shows about 46,000 clones, about 75% of them seen only once. The time point here: cycle 4 day 1 (C4D1), after more than 5 weeks of nivolumab. There was relapse after autologous stem cell transplantation in every patient, and there was variation in brentuximab vedotin exposure.

The sequence was collected from a human donor with classical Hodgkin lymphoma. The chain links TRBV27 to TRBJ2-1; 9 bases line up with TRBD2. Specimen: peripheral blood mononuclear cells (PBMCs), collected before the fourth cycle of nivolumab. The CDR3 DNA reads as TGTGCCAGCAACCCTAGCGGGACACGCTCCTACAATGAGCAGTTCTTC. Its translation: CASNPSGTRSYNEQFF.